Listed below are T cell receptor beta chains from one sample, sequenced in a study of response to subunit inactivated influenza vaccine. TCRdb re-called the RT-PCR reads through MiXCR, storing one row per CDR3 protein. The sample includes more than 450,000 distinct CDR3 sequences, approximately 11% of them seen just once. The data were also submitted as part of a second study, on T cells expressing NK-cell markers.

This sample comprised PBMCs from blood, obtained on the day of vaccination. The receptors originated from a man aged 45 to 65 who received an inactivated influenza vaccine. Each CDR3 is given with its conserved first and last residue. D genes are given only for firm matches. Not all rows give a size; the values are once, few, many and, for expanded clones, a class.

clone_size	v_call	d_call	j_call	cdr3_aa	cdr3_nt
few	TRBV2	TRBD2	TRBJ2-7	CASSRLAETYEQYF	TGTGCCAGCAGTAGACTAGCGGAGACCTACGAGCAGTACTTC
.	TRBV15	.	TRBJ2-1	CATSRERIWGWSEQFF	TGTGCCACCAGCAGAGAACGTATCTGGGGCTGGAGTGAGCAGTTCTTC
few	TRBV19	.	TRBJ2-1	CASSMLERQFF	TGTGCCAGTAGTATGTTGGAAAGGCAGTTCTTC
.	TRBV4-3	.	TRBJ2-1	CASSQDRSASEQFF	TGCGCCAGCAGCCAAGATCGTTCGGCTAGCGAGCAGTTCTTC
.	TRBV28	.	TRBJ2-7	CASSSGPVLSYEQYF	TGTGCCAGCAGTTCTGGACCTGTTCTCTCCTACGAGCAGTACTTC
few	TRBV5-6	.	TRBJ2-3	CASSLTHTTDTQYF	TGTGCCAGCAGCCTGACTCACACCACAGATACGCAGTATTTT
few	TRBV3-1	TRBD1	TRBJ2-5	CASSPRQGGETQYF	TGTGCCAGCAGCCCCCGACAGGGCGGTGAGACCCAGTACTTC
.	TRBV3-1	.	TRBJ1-2	CASSQDHAGRGYTF	TGTGCCAGCAGCCAAGATCATGCGGGGAGGGGCTACACCTTC
.	TRBV5-1	.	TRBJ2-2	CASSLVPGTGELFF	TGCGCCAGCAGCTTGGTTCCAGGGACCGGGGAGCTGTTTTTT
.	TRBV10-3	TRBD2	TRBJ2-7	CAISDSPSGSFGYEQYF	TGTGCCATCAGTGATAGTCCTAGCGGGAGTTTCGGGTACGAGCAGTACTTC
few	TRBV20-1	TRBD2	TRBJ2-1	CSAQTSGGADEQFF	TGCAGTGCCCAAACTAGCGGGGGGGCCGATGAGCAGTTCTTC
many	TRBV20-1	.	TRBJ2-3	CSASKRESTDTQYF	TGCAGTGCTAGTAAGAGAGAGAGCACAGATACGCAGTATTTT
.	TRBV4-3	.	TRBJ1-2	CASSQQKTSDYGYTF	TGCGCCAGCAGCCAACAGAAGACGTCTGACTATGGCTACACCTTC
.	TRBV30	.	TRBJ1-3	CAWSSGNTIYF	TGTGCCTGGAGTTCCGGAAACACCATATATTTT
many	TRBV6-1	.	TRBJ1-1	CASRNQGPGNTEAFF	TGTGCCAGCAGGAACCAAGGACCGGGGAACACTGAAGCTTTCTTT
few	TRBV7-2	TRBD2	TRBJ2-5	CASSSLAGEGRETQYF	TGTGCCAGCAGCTCCCTAGCGGGAGAGGGTAGGGAGACCCAGTACTTC
many	TRBV6-2/TRBV6-3	TRBD2	TRBJ2-3	CASSYGGTSGNTDTQYF	TGTGCCAGCAGTTACGGCGGGACTAGCGGCAACACAGATACGCAGTATTTT
few	TRBV20-1	.	TRBJ2-1	CSARRRVPPYNEQFF	TGCAGTGCTAGGCGCAGGGTGCCACCCTACAATGAGCAGTTCTTC
few	TRBV20-1	.	TRBJ2-7	CSARKFVYEQYF	TGCAGTGCTAGGAAATTCGTCTACGAGCAGTACTTC
.	TRBV7-2	.	TRBJ2-6	CASRVGGAGANVLTF	TGTGCCAGCAGGGTCGGGGGCGCTGGGGCCAACGTCCTGACTTTC
.	TRBV5-5	.	TRBJ2-7	CASSLSRAEYF	TGTGCCAGCAGCTTGAGTCGCGCAGAGTACTTC
.	TRBV7-8	.	TRBJ2-1	CASSLEGGTSYNEQFF	TGTGCCAGCAGCTTAGAGGGGGGAACTTCCTACAATGAGCAGTTCTTC
.	TRBV15	TRBD2	TRBJ2-1	CATSRGAGTYNEQFF	TGTGCCACCAGCAGAGGAGCGGGAACTTACAATGAGCAGTTCTTC
few	TRBV5-1	.	TRBJ1-1	CASSLEVGQSTEAFF	TGCGCCAGCAGCTTGGAGGTAGGACAGTCTACTGAAGCTTTCTTT
.	TRBV20-1	TRBD2	TRBJ2-7	CSTPRRFREGYEQYF	TGCAGTACCCCACGGCGGTTTAGGGAGGGCTACGAGCAGTACTTC
few	TRBV27	.	TRBJ2-1	CASSPKGSYNEQFF	TGTGCCAGCAGTCCGAAGGGCTCCTACAATGAGCAGTTCTTC
few	TRBV6-5	.	TRBJ1-5	CASSYVQGNQPQHF	TGTGCCAGCAGTTACGTGCAGGGGAATCAGCCCCAGCATTTT
many	TRBV10-3	.	TRBJ2-4	CAISDRIAKNIQYF	TGTGCCATCAGTGACAGGATAGCCAAAAACATTCAGTACTTC
few	TRBV6-2/TRBV6-3	.	TRBJ1-3	CASKNGGPSGNTIYF	TGTGCCAGCAAGAATGGGGGGCCTTCTGGAAACACCATATATTTT
many	TRBV27	.	TRBJ2-3	CASRRESTDTQYF	TGTGCCAGCCGACGGGAGAGCACAGATACGCAGTATTTT
few	TRBV29-1	.	TRBJ2-1	CSAGFEREQFF	TGCAGCGCTGGATTTGAGCGGGAGCAGTTCTTC
.	TRBV7-3	TRBD2	TRBJ2-3	CASSLGGKDTQYF	TGTGCCAGCAGCTTGGGGGGGAAGGATACGCAGTATTTT
.	TRBV5-5	.	TRBJ2-7	CASSLVQGSLDEQYF	TGTGCCAGCAGCTTGGTGCAGGGGAGTTTGGACGAGCAGTACTTC
few	TRBV28	.	TRBJ1-1	CASSFEGTNTEAFF	TGTGCCAGCAGTTTTGAAGGGACGAACACTGAAGCTTTCTTT
many	TRBV12-3/TRBV12-4	TRBD2	TRBJ2-5	CASRGTSGNQETQYF	TGTGCCAGCAGGGGGACTAGCGGAAACCAAGAGACCCAGTACTTC
.	TRBV30	.	TRBJ2-1	CAWSVSGLSSYNEQFF	TGTGCCTGGAGCGTAAGTGGGTTAAGCTCCTACAATGAGCAGTTCTTC
many	TRBV6-2/TRBV6-3	TRBD2	TRBJ2-6	CASSYNPSGRFSGANVLTF	TGTGCCAGCAGTTACAACCCTAGCGGGAGATTCTCTGGGGCCAACGTCCTGACTTTC
.	TRBV29-1	.	TRBJ2-3	CSVPAGGRVDTQYF	TGCAGCGTTCCAGCCGGGGGTAGGGTAGATACGCAGTATTTT
.	TRBV12-3/TRBV12-4	.	TRBJ2-3	CASSQSAGTDTQYF	TGTGCCAGCAGTCAGTCTGCGGGCACAGATACGCAGTATTTT
.	TRBV20-1	TRBD1	TRBJ2-3	CSAFPGQGYTDTQYF	TGCAGTGCTTTTCCGGGACAGGGATACACAGATACGCAGTATTTT
few	TRBV6-1	.	TRBJ2-1	CASTPQGSYNEQFF	TGTGCCAGCACCCCGCAGGGCTCCTACAATGAGCAGTTCTTC
.	TRBV7-2	TRBD2	TRBJ2-1	CASSPTSGGFIEQFF	TGTGCCAGCAGCCCAACTAGCGGGGGGTTCATTGAGCAGTTCTTC
few	TRBV7-9	.	TRBJ1-2	CASSLGAGSYGYTF	TGTGCCAGCAGCTTAGGGGCCGGTAGCTATGGCTACACCTTC
few	TRBV29-1	TRBD2	TRBJ2-7	CSVHLAGEQYF	TGCAGCGTTCATCTAGCGGGGGAGCAGTACTTC
.	TRBV29-1	.	TRBJ2-1	CSVEEGRLLKFF	TGCAGCGTTGAAGAAGGTAGACTCTTGAAGTTCTTC
.	TRBV29-1	.	TRBJ2-2	CSVQHRVEAGELFF	TGCAGCGTTCAACACAGGGTCGAGGCCGGGGAGCTGTTTTTT
few	TRBV20-1	TRBD1	TRBJ2-4	CSAKRTGRNIQYF	TGCAGTGCTAAGAGGACAGGGAGAAACATTCAGTACTTC
.	TRBV18	TRBD1	TRBJ2-7	CASLGDRAYEQYF	TGTGCCAGCCTTGGGGACAGAGCCTACGAGCAGTACTTC
.	TRBV12-3/TRBV12-4	.	TRBJ2-1	CASSFSAAAYNEQFF	TGTGCCAGCAGTTTCTCAGCGGCGGCTTACAATGAGCAGTTCTTC
.	TRBV7-9	.	TRBJ2-7	CASSADWQNPYEQYF	TGTGCCAGCAGCGCGGACTGGCAAAACCCCTACGAGCAGTACTTC
.	TRBV3-1	.	TRBJ2-3	CASSHEGQPRTDTQYF	TGTGCCAGCAGCCACGAAGGCCAACCAAGGACAGATACGCAGTATTTT
.	TRBV7-3	.	TRBJ2-2	CASRDGSSGELFF	TGTGCCAGCCGTGACGGCAGTAGCGGGGAGCTGTTTTTT
.	TRBV6-2/TRBV6-3	TRBD1	TRBJ2-3	CASRKDRGDSTDTQYF	TGTGCCAGCAGGAAAGACAGGGGCGATTCCACAGATACGCAGTATTTT
many	TRBV15	.	TRBJ2-3	CATSRDLGYGTDTQYF	TGTGCCACCAGCAGAGATTTGGGGTATGGCACAGATACGCAGTATTTT
.	TRBV20-1	TRBD1	TRBJ2-3	CSARDPNRGADTQYF	TGCAGTGCTAGAGATCCGAACAGGGGCGCAGATACGCAGTATTTT
.	TRBV29-1	.	TRBJ2-3	CSVRTSYTDTQSF	TGCAGCGTTCGGACAAGCTACACAGATACGCAGTCTTTT
few	TRBV7-3	TRBD1	TRBJ2-5	CASSLETGGRETQYF	TGTGCCAGCAGCTTAGAGACAGGGGGTCGAGAGACCCAGTACTTC
.	TRBV4-1	.	TRBJ2-7	CASSQDYRAYEQYF	TGCGCCAGCAGCCAAGATTACAGGGCCTACGAGCAGTACTTC
.	TRBV6-5	.	TRBJ2-3	CASSYSGTGSTDTQYF	TGTGCCAGCAGTTACTCAGGGACGGGGAGCACAGATACGCAGTATTTT